The T cell receptor beta chain described here comes from a study of T cell repertoires in cytomegalovirus infection (dated by TCRdb to between 2018 and 2020). For context, the study as a whole: Alongside well-studied HLA-B-restricted epitopes, the peptide stimulations were aimed at recently identified HLA-C-restricted CMV epitopes, whose presentation resists viral immunomodulation. Donor HLA type was relevant to the analysis, because carriage of CMV infection together with the matching HLA type was indicated by public TCR beta signatures.

Sequencing instrument: Illumina HiSeq 1500. The public sequencing data were trimmed at Q25 with fastp and processed into clonotypes with MiXCR by TCRdb, which kept only in-frame beta chains. Entries are consolidated by CDR3 protein sequence, retaining the most common genes and DNA. A total of about 570,000 distinct CDR3 sequences appear in this sample, 40% of them only once. Of the sample, more than 40% falls within the top ten clones. Notes on this clonotype: Which antigen it targets is not known. The input lacks base qualities; no much larger clone sits a single base away.

The label giving this sample's treatment or condition can be read as: in vitro stimulation with specific CMV peptide epitopes to enrich CMV-specific T cells. Results the study describes overall, beyond this receptor: The ex vivo response was dominated by HLA-C-restricted CMV-specific TCR beta clonotypes, which also provided the single most frequent clonotype in two of eight donors. In both this cohort and an independent cohort of 300 to 450 donors, the cumulative frequency of public TCR beta family members distinguished carriers of CMV infection plus the relevant HLA type.

The CDR3 has 13 amino acids, counting the end cysteine and phenylalanine. Of all the DNA, just the CDR3 is kept, 39 bases in frame from base 1. At the junction V is shortened by 6 bases and J by 4 bases; bases outside the gene matches: 5. The germline V gene specifies ENHRY as CDR1 and SYGVKD as CDR2. Here the sequenced sample was cultured PBMCs, taken from culture after CMV antigen stimulation. This clonotype was sampled from a human donor in good health (CMV status not recorded). Some clones in this sample may be carry-over from other donors' samples. The rearranged segments are TRBV10-3 and TRBJ2-7, with 8 bases aligning to TRBD1. The DNA sequence reads TGTGCCATCAGCGGGGGACAGGAGTACGAGCAGTACTTC. It specifies CAISGGQEYEQYF.